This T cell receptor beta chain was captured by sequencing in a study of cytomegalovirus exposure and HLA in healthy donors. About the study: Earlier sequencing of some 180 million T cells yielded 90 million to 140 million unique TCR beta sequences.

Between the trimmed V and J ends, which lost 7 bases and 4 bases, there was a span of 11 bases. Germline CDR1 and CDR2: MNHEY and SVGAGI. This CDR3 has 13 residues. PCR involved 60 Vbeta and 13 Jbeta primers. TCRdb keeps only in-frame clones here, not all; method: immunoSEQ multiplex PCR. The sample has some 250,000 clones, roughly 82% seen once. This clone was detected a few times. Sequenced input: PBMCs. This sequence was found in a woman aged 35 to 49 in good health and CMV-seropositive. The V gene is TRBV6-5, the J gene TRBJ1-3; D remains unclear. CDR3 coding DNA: TGTGCCAGCACGAGGAGCGGCGGAAACACCATATATTTT. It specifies CASTRSGGNTIYF.